The 21 T cell receptor beta chains below come from one sample, sequenced in a study of CD8 T cells in ankylosing spondylitis. Study-wide findings and caveats: In ankylosing spondylitis blood, a motif of about 8 highly homologous TCR beta variants appeared characteristic.

No antigen has been identified for these receptors. A single record per CDR3 protein comes from TCRdb applying MiXCR to the 5' RACE reads. The top ten hold about a fifth of the sample, which has 700,000 or so distinct CDR3 sequences, under 20% seen once. Sequencing used blood, either unsorted or a sorted T cell fraction (not recorded which). The receptors shown here come from a male donor with ankylosing spondylitis.

The chain recombines TRBV12-3 or TRBV12-4 with TRBJ2-5; 7 nucleotides align to TRBD2. CDR3 length equals 16 residues. Germline trimming cut 5 bases from V and 3 bases from J; bases unmatched to any gene: 12. CDR3 nucleotides: TGTGCCAGCAGTACTACCTTGGGCGGGGGAGAAGAGACCCAGTACTTC. It is translated as CASSTTLGGGEETQYF.

The chain recombines TRBV25-1 with TRBJ1-4, with D hard to call. Trimming left V 3 bases short and J 10 bases short, with 9 bases between. CDR3 length: 12 amino acids. In germline, CDR1 is MGHDK, CDR2 SYGVNS. The CDR3 DNA reads as TGTGCCAGCAGTGATGGGTGGGGAAAACTGTTTTTT. Translated: CASSDGWGKLFF.

This clonotype appeared a few times. The gene calls are TRBV18 and TRBJ2-7; TRBD1 matches 9 bases. The CDR3 sequence is 14 residues long. V was clipped by 3 bases and J by 5 bases; unmatched bases: 5. Germline assignment: CDR1 KGHSH and CDR2 LQKENI. The CDR3 coding sequence is TGTGCCAGCTCACCCGGGACAGGGTTGAACGAGCAGTACTTC. This encodes CASSPGTGLNEQYF.

This clonotype was recorded a few times. This sequence joins TRBV7-6 and TRBJ2-7; D remains ambiguous. The germline gives CDR1 SGHVS, CDR2 FNYEAQ. V was shortened by 2 bases and J by 6 bases, with 11 bases between the two germline ends. This CDR3 contains 13 residues. CDR3 sequence: CASSLKKSGEQYF. CDR3 DNA sequence: TGTGCCAGCAGCTTAAAGAAGTCGGGCGAGCAGTACTTC.

This chain links TRBV24-1 with TRBJ1-5; D is ambiguous. Trimming removed 4 bases from V and 7 bases from J, with 7 bases in between. The CDR3 spans 12 residues. Per germline, CDR1 KGHDR and CDR2 SFDVKD. Here the CDR3 reads CATSDEGQPQHF. The CDR3 nucleotides read TGTGCCACCAGTGACGAAGGCCAGCCCCAGCATTTT.

The V call is TRBV29-1, the J call TRBJ1-2; no reliable D call. Germline-derived CDR1 and CDR2 are SQVTM and ANQGSEA. The CDR3 is 12 residues long. Trimming stripped 3 bases from V and 8 bases from J, with 13 bases between. In DNA form, the CDR3 reads TGCAGCGTTGACGTCTCGCCGGGGGGCTACACCTTC. Translating gives CSVDVSPGGYTF.

The chain has TRBV9 and TRBJ2-5; no clear D gene. The CDR3 is made up of 14 amino acids. Looked up from germline, CDR1 is SGDLS and CDR2 is YYNGEE. V lost 0 bases and J lost 5, with 11 bases in between. CDR3 residues: CASSVDRLSETQYF. The CDR3 DNA follows: TGTGCCAGCAGCGTAGACCGGCTGTCGGAGACCCAGTACTTC.

The chain links TRBV28 to TRBJ1-2; D ambiguous. The CDR3 is 14 residues long. Germline assignment: CDR1 MDHEN and CDR2 SYDVKM. The germline V and J ends were trimmed by 6 bases and 4 bases, with 15 bases remaining between them. In DNA form, the CDR3 reads TGTGCCAGCAGCTCAGGCTTACGCGGCTATGGCTACACCTTC. It is translated as CASSSGLRGYGYTF.

This chain's CDR3 is CASSTRPVDTQYF. The DNA of the CDR3 is TGTGCCAGCAGTACAAGACCGGTAGATACGCAGTATTTT. The V gene is TRBV28, the J gene TRBJ2-3; D not certain. Germline assignment: CDR1 MDHEN and CDR2 SYDVKM. The CDR3 loop spans 13 amino acids. V shed 5 bases and J shed 5 bases, with 11 bases lying between them.

This clonotype was counted only a few times. The chain couples TRBV15 to TRBJ2-1; the match to TRBD2 covers 8 bases. Germline trimming cut 8 bases from V and 5 bases from J; bases unmatched to any gene: 8. Germline-derived CDR1 and CDR2 are LNHNV and YYDKDF (reference sequence). The CDR3 has 14 amino acids. The DNA of the CDR3 is TGTGCCACCCGACCGGGACTAGACCACAATGAGCAGTTCTTC. Amino acid sequence: CATRPGLDHNEQFF.

This clonotype was observed a handful of times. V is TRBV10-3 and J is TRBJ2-2, with a possible D match to TRBD1 (7 bases). The germline CDR1 and CDR2 sequences are ENHRY and SYGVKD. The CDR3 runs 15 residues. Between the trimmed V and J ends, which lost 11 bases and 2 bases, there was a span of 18 bases. The CDR3 DNA is TGTGCCGCTTCGGCGGGACAGACAAACACCGGGGAGCTGTTTTTT. It is translated as CAASAGQTNTGELFF.

The sample holds a few counts of this clonotype. This rearrangement joins TRBV25-1 to TRBJ2-1, with 9 nucleotides matching TRBD2. The CDR3 covers 14 residues. From germline, CDR1 is MGHDK and CDR2 SYGVNS. The J segment lost 3 bases and the V segment lost 9 bases, leaving 6 bases of the junction unmatched. The CDR3 region is CASKNSGSYNEQFF. CDR3 sequence (DNA): TGTGCCAGTAAGAATAGCGGGAGCTACAATGAGCAGTTCTTC.

In its sample, this clonotype was seen a few times. CDR3 residues: CASSLTSGANTEAFF. CDR3 nucleotides: TGTGCCAGCAGTCTCACTTCGGGCGCGAACACTGAAGCTTTCTTT. The V gene is TRBV12-3 or TRBV12-4, the J gene TRBJ1-1; the D is unclear. Trimming stripped 5 bases from V and 1 base from J, with 14 bases between. This CDR3 region has 15 residues.

The chain employs TRBV2 and TRBJ1-5; D gene unclear. Trimming shortened V by 5 bases and J by 1 base, and 6 bases separated the two germline ends. This CDR3 is built from 13 residues. The germline CDR1 and CDR2 sequences are SNHLY and FYNNEI. The DNA of the CDR3 is TGTGCCAGCAGTACAGAGAGCAATCAGCCCCAGCATTTT. Translation gives CASSTESNQPQHF.

The V gene is TRBV20-1, the J gene TRBJ1-6; possibly TRBD1 for D (6 bases). The CDR3 loop spans 14 amino acids. The germline V gene has CDR1 DFQATT and CDR2 SNEGSKA (reference sequence). V was shortened by 1 base and J by 5 bases, with 9 bases between the two germline ends. CDR3 amino acids: CSARGRGDNSPLHF. As DNA, the CDR3 is TGCAGTGCTAGAGGGAGGGGGGATAATTCACCCCTCCACTTT.

This sequence joins TRBV20-1 and TRBJ2-2, with 10 bases that match TRBD1. There are 17 residues in the CDR3. The V gene end was trimmed by 3 bases and the J gene end by 6 bases; junction bases not matched to a gene: 13. Germline CDR1 DFQATT, CDR2 SNEGSKA (reference sequence). CDR3 loop: CSASTTDRDRGAGELFF. The CDR3 bases are TGCAGTGCTAGCACTACAGACCGGGACAGGGGCGCCGGGGAGCTGTTTTTT.

This clonotype was seen a handful of times. The rearrangement links TRBV10-3 to TRBJ2-5; D not certain. CDR1 ENHRY and CDR2 SYGVKD come from the germline V gene. The V gene lost 4 bases and the J gene lost 2 bases, with 8 bases spanning the gap. The CDR3 extends over 13 amino acids. The CDR3 coding sequence is TGTGCCATCAGTGTTGCAGCTCAAGAGACCCAGTACTTC. It yields the protein CAISVAAQETQYF.

This clonotype was detected only a few times. This chain links TRBV20-1 with TRBJ1-4; a weak D match, TRBD1 (5 bases). With 4 bases removed from V and 0 bases from J, the gap between germline ends came to 15 bases. The CDR3 covers 16 residues. CDR1 and CDR2 from the germline V gene are DFQATT and SNEGSKA (reference sequence). DNA of the CDR3: TGCAGTGCTATTGACAGTGTCGTTGCAACTAATGAAAAACTGTTTTTT. This codes for CSAIDSVVATNEKLFF.

The J gene is TRBJ1-5, the V gene TRBV6-1; D unresolved. V dropped 0 bases and J dropped 9 bases, with 18 bases sitting between them. CDR1 MNHNS and CDR2 SASEGT come from the germline V gene. The CDR3 length is 16 residues. As DNA, the CDR3 is TGTGCCAGCAGTGAAGCCTTGGGCAGAGCCCTGGGGCCCCAGCATTTT. Protein sequence: CASSEALGRALGPQHF.

This chain joins TRBV6-1 and TRBJ2-1; 7 nucleotides match TRBD2. Unmatched junction bases numbered 6, after V lost 7 bases and J lost 3 bases. CDR1 is MNHNS and CDR2 is SASEGT in the germline V gene. CDR3 length: 14 amino acids. The CDR3 protein is CASNRGDSYNEQFF. In nucleotides, the CDR3 is TGTGCCAGCAACCGGGGGGATAGCTACAATGAGCAGTTCTTC.

The chain combines TRBV7-2 with TRBJ1-5; D remains ambiguous. From germline, CDR1 is SGHTA and CDR2 FQGNSA. The V end was cut by 5 bases, the J end by 6 bases, with 17 bases between. This CDR3 region has 15 residues. The CDR3 bases are TGTGCCAGCAGCCCCACGGGCGCTTGGGGTCAGCCCCAGCATTTT. This sequence encodes CASSPTGAWGQPQHF.